The 4 T cell receptor beta chains below were found in one sample sequenced in a study of blood T cell repertoires in COVID-19. Generated by immunoSEQ multiplex PCR, the TCRdb table keeps only in-frame clones and is missing some. Found here are under 200,000 clones, 75% to 90% of them singletons; the top ten hold under 0.85%. The sequencing input was PBMCs or T cells enriched from blood (not recorded which). The receptors here all came from a woman aged 18-29 years who had recovered from COVID-19.

This chain connects TRBV1 to TRBJ2-2; the D call of TRBD2 is as the table states it, not checked on the DNA. TRBV1 is flagged as a pseudogene. This CDR3 comprises 18 residues. The CDR3 bases are TGCACCAGCAGCCAAGTCCTAGGGGCTAGCGCGAACACCGGGGAGCTGTTTTTT. Residues: CTSSQVLGASANTGELFF.

This chain links TRBV27 with TRBJ2-3; 14 bases are a match to TRBD2. This CDR3 is 16 amino acids long. Germline V gene lookup returns CDR1 MNHEY and CDR2 SMNVEV (reference sequence). With V trimmed by 3 bases and J by 5 bases, 4 bases remained unmatched. CDR3 loop: CASSFLGTSGRDTQYF. Written as DNA, the CDR3 is TGTGCCAGCAGTTTTCTAGGGACTAGCGGGAGAGATACGCAGTATTTT.

This clone was observed a handful of times. V gene TRBV5-6 combines with J gene TRBJ1-3, with 10 positions matching TRBD1. Germline CDR1 and CDR2: SGHDT and YYEEEE. V dropped 3 bases and J dropped 8; count of bases not matched to a gene: 5. The CDR3 spans 14 residues. CDR3 coding DNA: TGTGCCAGCAGCTGGGGACAGGGGCCAGACACCATATATTTT. Encoded protein: CASSWGQGPDTIYF.

This sequence joins TRBV28 and TRBJ2-1; D perhaps matches TRBD2 (5 bases). The CDR3 is 15 residues long. The germline V gene encodes CDR1 MDHEN and CDR2 SYDVKM. V shed 5 bases and J shed 0 bases, with 11 bases lying between them. DNA for the CDR3: TGTGCCAGCAGTCCGCTAGCAAACTCCTACAATGAGCAGTTCTTC. This encodes CASSPLANSYNEQFF.